The 8 T cell receptor beta chains given below trace back to one sample, sequenced in a study of blood T cell repertoires in COVID-19. Repertoires were generated with immunoSEQ multiplex PCR, while TCRdb's copy carries only in-frame clones and drops some. This table holds under 45,000 clones, 80% to 90% found once. Sequenced sample: peripheral blood. Receptor source: a man aged 60 to 75 with active COVID-19.

The chain links TRBV28 to TRBJ2-1, with TRBD2 matching 10 bases. CDR1 and CDR2 from the germline V gene are MDHEN and SYDVKM. V trimming: 4 bases; J trimming: 3 bases; junction bases outside the gene matches: 15. The CDR3 has 19 amino acids. CDR3 loop: CASSSARVRAGGLYNEQFF. The CDR3 nucleotides are TGTGCCAGCAGTTCCGCTCGCGTACGAGCGGGAGGGCTCTACAATGAGCAGTTCTTC.

The chain uses TRBV14 and TRBJ2-3; 8 nucleotides line up with TRBD1. Germline V CDR1 and CDR2: SGHDN, FVKESK. Unmatched junction bases numbered 9, after V lost 9 bases and J lost 1 base. The CDR3 runs to 15 residues. The CDR3 nucleotides are TGTGCCAGAGATCAGGGGGCGCGGGGCACAGATACGCAGTATTTT. This gives the protein CARDQGARGTDTQYF.

This chain connects TRBV2 to TRBJ2-7; 11 bases line up with TRBD1. Trimming at V came to 8 bases and at J to 3 bases, leaving 12 bases not matched to a gene. The CDR3 loop spans 16 amino acids. Germline loops: CDR1 SNHLY, CDR2 FYNNEI. The CDR3 nucleotides read TGTGCCAGCCAAGCCCGGACAGGGGGCGGCAACTACGAGCAGTACTTC. Translated, it gives CASQARTGGGNYEQYF.

The chain recombines TRBV6-5 with TRBJ2-3, with D unresolved. Deletions cut 8 bases from V and 0 bases from J, with 9 bases between. CDR1 MNHEY and CDR2 SVGAGI come from the germline V gene. CDR3 size: 13 residues. CDR3 nucleotides: TGTGCCAGCGTTAGTCCTAGCACAGATACGCAGTATTTT. Translating it yields CASVSPSTDTQYF.

The rearrangement links TRBV18 to TRBJ2-1; 10 positions agree with TRBD1. The ends lost 2 bases at V and 5 bases at J; junction bases unmatched: 12. CDR1 and CDR2 from the germline V gene are KGHSH and LQKENI. The CDR3 totals 18 residues. The CDR3 is CASSPTGPTGGSNNEQFF. DNA of the CDR3: TGTGCCAGCTCACCAACGGGGCCGACAGGGGGCAGCAACAATGAGCAGTTCTTC.

V usage is TRBV5-6 and J usage is TRBJ2-1, with 7 positions matching TRBD2. V lost 7 bases, J lost 3 bases, and 16 bases stayed unmatched. Per the germline V gene, CDR1 is SGHDT and CDR2 is YYEEEE. The CDR3 is 17 residues long. CDR3 amino acids: CASVHSRREMDYNEQFF. The DNA of the CDR3 is TGTGCCAGCGTACATAGTCGGCGGGAGATGGACTACAATGAGCAGTTCTTC.

The gene calls are TRBV7-3 and TRBJ2-4, with 8 bases fitting TRBD2. CDR1 is SGHTA and CDR2 is FQGTGA in the germline V gene. The CDR3 runs to 16 residues. The junction had 10 bases not matched to a gene; V was cut back by 5 bases and J by 4 bases. CDR3 sequence reads: CASSPDSGLGKNIQYF. DNA for the CDR3: TGTGCCAGCAGCCCTGACTCGGGACTAGGGAAAAACATTCAGTACTTC. The full variable domain, its missing parts supplied by reference TRBV7-3 and TRBJ2-4, is GAGVSQTPSNKVTEKGKYVELRCDPISGHTALYWYRQSLGQGPEFLIYFQGTGAADDSGLPNDRFFAVRPEGSVSTLKIQRTERGDSAVYLCASSPDSGLGKNIQYFGAGTRLSVL.

The chain uses TRBV5-1 and TRBJ2-2, with no clear D. CDR1 and CDR2 from the germline V gene are SGHRS and YFSETQ. V lost 0 bases to trimming and J lost 1 base, with 7 bases between them. This CDR3 has 15 residues. The CDR3 sequence is CASSLGAGNTGELFF. The CDR3 nucleotides are TGCGCCAGCAGCTTGGGGGCAGGGAACACCGGGGAGCTGTTTTTT.